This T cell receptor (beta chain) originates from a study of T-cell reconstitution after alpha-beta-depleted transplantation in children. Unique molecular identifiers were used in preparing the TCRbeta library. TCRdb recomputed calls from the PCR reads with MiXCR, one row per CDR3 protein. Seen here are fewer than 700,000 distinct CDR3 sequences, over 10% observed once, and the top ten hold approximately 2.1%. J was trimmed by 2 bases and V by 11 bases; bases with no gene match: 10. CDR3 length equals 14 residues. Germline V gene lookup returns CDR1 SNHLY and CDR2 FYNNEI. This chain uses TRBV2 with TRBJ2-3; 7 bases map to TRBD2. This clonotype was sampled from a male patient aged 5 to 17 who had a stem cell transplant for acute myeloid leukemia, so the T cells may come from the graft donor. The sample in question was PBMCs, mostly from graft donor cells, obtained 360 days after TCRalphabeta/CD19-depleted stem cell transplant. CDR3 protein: CARERDPPTDTQYF. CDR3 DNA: TGTGCCCGGGAGCGGGATCCCCCCACAGATACGCAGTATTTT.